This T cell receptor beta chain was sequenced in a study of blood T cell repertoires in COVID-19 (TCRdb year 2020). Regarding the complete study: Collaborator samples came from the United States, Italy and Spain and covered acute and convalescent phases of COVID-19. The material from the prospective study consisted of cDNA or gDNA derived from T cells, B-cell-depleted T cells, or PBMCs. Deeply sampled blood TCRbeta repertoires from subjects exposed to, actively infected with, or recovered from COVID-19 were included in the dataset. The repertoires were released in a freely available public database intended as a resource for research on the immune response to SARS-CoV-2. The samples were drawn from the first 160 participants of the ongoing ImmuneRACE study and from 950 to 1,500 subjects provided by 6 global collaborators. The sample metadata nearly always contained a de-identified subject ID, COVID-19 status, age in years and sex. HLA class I and class II types, where available, came from metadata supplied by the sample provider rather than from assay-based typing. Results the study describes overall, beyond this receptor: How much clinical and demographic metadata was included differed by source and by participant, and the metadata was provided uncurated.

CDR1 is given as WSHSY and CDR2 as SAAADI, both from the germline V gene. V is cut back by 6 bases and J by 4 bases, with 2 bases in the junction unmatched. Including cysteine and phenylalanine, the CDR3 has 12 amino acids. Just the 36-base CDR3 DNA is kept, in frame starting at base 1. TCRbeta CDR3 regions were amplified from genomic DNA by means of the immunoSEQ Assay, a bias-controlled multiplex PCR. For the original study's pipeline: The number of nucleated cells in each sample was estimated by amplification of reference gene primers within the assay. To quantify the absolute abundance of each unique TCRbeta CDR3 rearrangement, sequence reads were collapsed and filtered. For each sample, productive Simpson clonality was calculated by taking the square root of Simpson's diversity index across productive rearrangements. This is the immuneACCESS table as TCRdb keeps it, with only in-frame sequences that have V and J called. A part of the clones is gone; compared with another copy, unresolved V genes explain less than half, and the rest is unexplained. V, J and clone size are those of that table, while D and trimming were read from the DNA. The sample profile shows roughly 70,000 clones; 65% to 85% of them were found once. The ten most abundant clones make up under 15% of the sample.

This clone appeared a single time. Its antigen remains undetermined. No per-base quality is available; no much larger clone lies one base away. In Seattle, one collaborating source enrolled patients while the infection was active and tracked those patients longitudinally over the course of disease. The collaborating institutions used their own protocols to collect whole blood in K2EDTA tubes. Collaborator samples were shipped for TCRbeta analysis as frozen whole blood, isolated PBMCs, or DNA extracted from either sample type. The source material was peripheral blood. The chain is made from TRBV10-2 and TRBJ1-2, and 7 bases in between align with TRBD1. This receptor was obtained from a man aged 60 to 69 with COVID-19, enrolled during active disease. The sequenced DNA is TGCGCCAGCAGGAGGGACAGCTATGGCTACACCTTC. Its translation reads: CASRRDSYGYTF.